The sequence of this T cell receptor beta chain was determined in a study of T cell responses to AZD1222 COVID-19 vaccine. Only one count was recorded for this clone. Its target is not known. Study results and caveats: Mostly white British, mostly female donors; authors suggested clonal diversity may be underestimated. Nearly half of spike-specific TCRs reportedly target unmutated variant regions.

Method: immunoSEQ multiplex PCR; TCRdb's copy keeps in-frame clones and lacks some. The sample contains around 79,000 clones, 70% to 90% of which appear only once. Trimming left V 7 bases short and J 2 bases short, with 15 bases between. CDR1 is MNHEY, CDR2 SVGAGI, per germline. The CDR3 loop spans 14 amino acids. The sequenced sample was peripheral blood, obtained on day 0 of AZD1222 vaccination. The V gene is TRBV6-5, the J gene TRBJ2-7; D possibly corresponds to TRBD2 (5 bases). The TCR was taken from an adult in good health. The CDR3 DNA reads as TGTGCCAGCACTCAAAGGACTCCCCCCTACGAGCAGTACTTC. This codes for CASTQRTPPYEQYF.